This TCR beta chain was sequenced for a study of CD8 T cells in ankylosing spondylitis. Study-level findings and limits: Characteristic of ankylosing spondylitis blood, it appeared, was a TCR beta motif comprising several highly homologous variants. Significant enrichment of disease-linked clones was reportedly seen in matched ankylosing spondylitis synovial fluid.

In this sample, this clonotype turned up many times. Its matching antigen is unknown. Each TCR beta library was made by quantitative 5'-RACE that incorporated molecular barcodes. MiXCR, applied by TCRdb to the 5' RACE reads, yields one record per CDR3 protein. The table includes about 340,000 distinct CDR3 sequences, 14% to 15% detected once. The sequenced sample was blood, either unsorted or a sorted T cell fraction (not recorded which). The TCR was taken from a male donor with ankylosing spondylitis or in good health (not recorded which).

CDR3 amino acids: CAIRDRGRVSGNTIYF. The CDR3 DNA sequence: TGTGCCATACGGGACAGGGGGAGGGTGTCTGGAAACACCATATATTTT. The J gene is TRBJ1-3, the V gene TRBV12-3 or TRBV12-4; TRBD1 aligns across 11 bases. The V gene end was trimmed by 10 bases and the J gene end by 1 base; junction bases not matched to a gene: 9. The CDR3 extends over 16 amino acids.